This record covers a single T cell receptor (beta chain). What antigen it recognizes has not been identified. The record has no base qualities; no much larger clone is one base away. The study was a case-control design nested within a healthcare worker cohort in London, UK, with weekly nasopharyngeal swab PCR tests and blood sampling. Healthcare workers were recruited between 23 and 31 March 2020, during the week of the UK lockdown, and were followed weekly for up to about 15 weeks. These data come from a study of early T cells in non-severe SARS-CoV-2 infection (dated by TCRdb to the early 2020s). For context, the study as a whole: Bulk RNA from unsorted whole blood was used for TCR sequencing, so alpha and beta chains could not be paired.

The protocol used for the library was 5' RACE. The data were produced on a NextSeq 500. In the TCR library protocol, unique molecular identifiers were attached to individual cDNA molecules to correct for PCR bias and sequencing error. Both TCR alpha and beta chains were sequenced, and tight co-correlation was observed between alpha and beta sequence abundances in each sample. The paper's data handling went like this. Decombinator V4 was used to perform V gene, J gene and CDR3 annotation of TCR sequences. Expanded TCRs were defined as changing significantly between any two time points under a Poisson model with p below 0.0001. TCR abundances were normalised to the total number of TCRs sequenced per sample and were expressed as counts per million. MAIT TCRs were defined by TRAV1-2 paired with TRAJ12, TRAJ20 or TRAJ33, and iNKT TCRs by TRAV10 paired with TRAJ18. A search of VDJdb, accessed on 1 November 2021, was run for TCRs annotated to CMV, EBV and SARS-CoV-2, with TCRs annotated for multiple antigens excluded. Clones were called with MiXCR by TCRdb after fastp trimmed the public reads at Q25, and only in-frame beta chains were retained. Each entry merges the rows of one CDR3 protein and shows their most common DNA and genes. The V and J calls shown here were made by TCRdb, not taken from the authors' results. This sample has around 70,000 distinct CDR3 sequences in its table, and 10% to 15% of those were observed once. Roughly 3.8% of the sample is held by the ten biggest clonotypes.

V sheds 4 bases and J sheds 1 base, leaving 11 bases between their ends. CDR1 and CDR2, per the germline V gene, are SGHRS and YFSETQ. From its cysteine to its phenylalanine, the CDR3 spans 14 amino acids. Only the CDR3 DNA stays, 42 bases, in frame from base 1. General conclusions and limits of the study: VDJdb matching was skewed toward anti-spike CD8 responses, so virus-specific expansions were likely underestimated and private and CD4 specificities were missed.

The source of this sequence is an adult who was a healthcare worker with PCR-confirmed SARS-CoV-2 infection or an uninfected control (not recorded which). Sequenced sample: whole blood. Recombination linked TRBV5-1 to TRBJ2-5, with the D gene not confidently named. The CDR3 in this case is CASSPPGAQETQYF. The DNA sequence is TGCGCCAGCAGCCCGCCAGGAGCCCAAGAGACCCAGTACTTC.